This T cell receptor (beta chain) derives from a study of regulatory T cells in long-lasting Graves disease. The study's findings and limits: Persistent disease was characterized by preferential usage of TRBV28, TRBJ1-2 and TRBJ2-5.

Time point meaning: newly diagnosed GD, antithyroid drugs for less than 3 months. The TCR library was made from RNA extracted from PBMCs. Tubes containing EDTA received approximately 8.7 milliliters of drawn peripheral blood. This clonotype was detected ten times or more. Its target is unknown. This CDR3 has 16 residues. Germline V gene sequence: CDR1 LGHDT, CDR2 YNNKEL (reference sequence). Deletions cut 0 bases from V and 1 base from J, with 13 bases between. CDR3-region Arm-PCR and iRepertoire HTBI primers produced the TCR beta libraries. Original analysis: Samples revealed roughly 62 TRBV and over twelve TRBJ segments. From the multiplex PCR reads, TCRdb called clonotypes with MiXCR, one entry per CDR3 protein. For this entry, the V and J calls and clone size follow TCRdb and not the study's own pipeline. This table holds about 320,000 distinct CDR3 sequences, 15% to 20% found once.

This clonotype was obtained from a female donor with Graves disease. V usage is TRBV3-1 and J usage is TRBJ2-7; no clear D gene. Sample: peripheral blood mononuclear cells (PBMCs), taken at new diagnosis, from a patient treated with antithyroid drugs. The CDR3 DNA is TGTGCCAGCAGCCAAGATTGGTCTGGTAGATCCTACGAGCAGTACTTC. This gives the protein CASSQDWSGRSYEQYF.